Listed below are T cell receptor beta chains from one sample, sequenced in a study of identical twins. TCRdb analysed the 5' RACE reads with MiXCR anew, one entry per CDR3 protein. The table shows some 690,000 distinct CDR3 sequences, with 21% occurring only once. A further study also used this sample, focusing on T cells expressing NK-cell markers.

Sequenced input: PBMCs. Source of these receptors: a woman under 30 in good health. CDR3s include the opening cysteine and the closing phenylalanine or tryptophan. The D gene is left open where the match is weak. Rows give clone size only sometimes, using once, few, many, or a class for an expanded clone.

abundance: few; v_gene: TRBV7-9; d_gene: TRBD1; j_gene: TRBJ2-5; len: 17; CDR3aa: CASSSNTDRGALRTQYF; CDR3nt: TGTGCCAGCAGCTCCAACACCGACAGGGGGGCACTCAGGACCCAGTACTTC
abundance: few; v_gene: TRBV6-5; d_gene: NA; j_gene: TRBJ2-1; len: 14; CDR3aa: CASSSVWTQFWQFF; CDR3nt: TGTGCCAGCAGTTCCGTATGGACCCAATTTTGGCAGTTCTTC
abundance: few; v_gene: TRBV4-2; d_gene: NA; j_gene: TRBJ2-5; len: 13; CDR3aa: CASSQAGAETQYF; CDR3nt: TGTGCCAGCAGCCAAGCGGGGGCCGAGACCCAGTACTTC
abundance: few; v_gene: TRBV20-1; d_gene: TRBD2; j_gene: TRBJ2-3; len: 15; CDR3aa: CSAPSLAGGTDTQYF; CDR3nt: TGCAGTGCTCCGAGCTTGGCGGGGGGAACAGATACGCAGTATTTT
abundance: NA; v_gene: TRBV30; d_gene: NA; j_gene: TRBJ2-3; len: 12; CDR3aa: CACLRWTDTQYF; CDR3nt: TGTGCCTGCCTCCGGTGGACAGATACGCAGTATTTT
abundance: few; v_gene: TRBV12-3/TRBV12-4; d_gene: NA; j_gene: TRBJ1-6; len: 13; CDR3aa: CASTSGGGSPLHF; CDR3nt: TGTGCCAGCACCTCGGGGGGGGGTTCACCCCTCCACTTT
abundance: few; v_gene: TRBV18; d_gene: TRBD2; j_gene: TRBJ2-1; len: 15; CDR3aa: CASSPAGTSGNEQFF; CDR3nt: TGTGCCAGCTCACCCGCCGGGACTAGTGGAAATGAGCAGTTCTTC
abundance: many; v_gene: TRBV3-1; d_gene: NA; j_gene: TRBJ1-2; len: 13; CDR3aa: CASSQVENYGYTF; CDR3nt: TGTGCCAGCAGCCAAGTTGAAAACTATGGCTACACCTTC
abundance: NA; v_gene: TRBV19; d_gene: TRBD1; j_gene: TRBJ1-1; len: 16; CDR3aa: CASSLLGQGVNTEAFF; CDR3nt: TGTGCCAGTAGTCTCCTTGGACAGGGAGTGAACACTGAAGCTTTCTTT
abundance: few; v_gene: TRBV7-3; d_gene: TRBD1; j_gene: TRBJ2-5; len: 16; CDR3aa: CASSARQGGLQETQYF; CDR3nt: TGTGCCAGCAGCGCTAGACAGGGGGGTCTGCAAGAGACCCAGTACTTC
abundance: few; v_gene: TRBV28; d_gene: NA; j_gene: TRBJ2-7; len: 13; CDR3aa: CASTTGYTYEQYF; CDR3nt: TGTGCCAGCACTACAGGCTATACCTACGAGCAGTACTTC
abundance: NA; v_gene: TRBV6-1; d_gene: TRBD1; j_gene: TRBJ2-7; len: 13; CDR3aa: CASSMTGVYEQYF; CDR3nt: TGTGCCAGCAGTATGACAGGGGTCTACGAGCAGTACTTC
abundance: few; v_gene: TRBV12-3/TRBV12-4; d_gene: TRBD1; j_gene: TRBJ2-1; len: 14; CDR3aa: CASNSWTGDNEQFF; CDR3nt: TGTGCCAGCAATTCATGGACAGGGGACAATGAGCAGTTCTTC
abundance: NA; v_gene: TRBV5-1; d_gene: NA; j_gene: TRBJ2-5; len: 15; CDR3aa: CASSRTGGFQETQYF; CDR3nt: TGCGCCAGCAGCCGTACTGGGGGTTTCCAAGAGACCCAGTACTTC
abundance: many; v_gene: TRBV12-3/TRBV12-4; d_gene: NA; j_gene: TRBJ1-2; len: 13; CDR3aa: CASSFEGNYGYTF; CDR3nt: TGTGCCAGCAGTTTTGAGGGTAACTATGGCTACACCTTC
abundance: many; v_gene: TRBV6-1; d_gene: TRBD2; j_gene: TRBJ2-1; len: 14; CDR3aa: CASSGTSGRNEQFF; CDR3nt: TGTGCCAGCAGCGGGACTAGCGGGAGGAATGAGCAGTTCTTC
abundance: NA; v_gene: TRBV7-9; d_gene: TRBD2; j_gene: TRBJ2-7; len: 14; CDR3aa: CAMSPGTSVLEQYF; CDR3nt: TGTGCCATGAGCCCCGGGACTAGCGTGCTCGAGCAGTACTTC
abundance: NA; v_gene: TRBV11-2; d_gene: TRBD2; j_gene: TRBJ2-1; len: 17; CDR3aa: CASSYGGGAKYHNEQFF; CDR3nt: TGTGCCAGCAGCTATGGCGGGGGGGCCAAGTATCACAATGAGCAGTTCTTC